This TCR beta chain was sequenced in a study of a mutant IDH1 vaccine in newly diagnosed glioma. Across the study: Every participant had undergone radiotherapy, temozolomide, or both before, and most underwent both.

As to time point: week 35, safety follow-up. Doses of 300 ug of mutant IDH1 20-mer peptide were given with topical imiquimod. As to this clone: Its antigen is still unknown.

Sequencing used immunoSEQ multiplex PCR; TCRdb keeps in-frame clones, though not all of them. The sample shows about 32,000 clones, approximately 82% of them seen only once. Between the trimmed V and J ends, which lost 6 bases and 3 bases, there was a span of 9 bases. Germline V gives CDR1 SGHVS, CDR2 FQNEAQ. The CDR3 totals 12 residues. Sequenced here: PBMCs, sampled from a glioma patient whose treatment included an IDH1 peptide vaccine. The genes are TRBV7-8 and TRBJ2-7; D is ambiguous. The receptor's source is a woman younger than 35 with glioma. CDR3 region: CASRFENYEQYF. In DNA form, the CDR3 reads TGTGCCAGCAGGTTCGAAAACTACGAGCAGTACTTC.